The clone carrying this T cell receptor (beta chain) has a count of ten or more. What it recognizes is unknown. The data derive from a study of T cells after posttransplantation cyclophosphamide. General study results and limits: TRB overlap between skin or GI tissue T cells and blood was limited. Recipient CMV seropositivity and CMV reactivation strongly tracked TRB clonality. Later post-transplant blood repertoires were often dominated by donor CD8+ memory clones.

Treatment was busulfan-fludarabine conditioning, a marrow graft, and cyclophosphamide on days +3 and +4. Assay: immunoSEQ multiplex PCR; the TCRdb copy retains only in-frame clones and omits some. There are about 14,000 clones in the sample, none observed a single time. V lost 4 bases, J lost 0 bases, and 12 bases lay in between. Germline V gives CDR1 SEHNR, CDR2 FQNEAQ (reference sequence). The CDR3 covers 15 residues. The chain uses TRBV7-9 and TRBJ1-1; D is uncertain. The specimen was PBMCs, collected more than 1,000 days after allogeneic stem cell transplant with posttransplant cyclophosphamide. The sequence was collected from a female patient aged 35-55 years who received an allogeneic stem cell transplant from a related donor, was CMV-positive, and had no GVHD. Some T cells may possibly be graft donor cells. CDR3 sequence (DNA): TGTGCCAGCAGCTATCCGGAGAACATGAACACTGAAGCTTTCTTT. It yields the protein CASSYPENMNTEAFF.